Following are 16 T cell receptor beta chains from one sample sequenced in a study of cytomegalovirus exposure and HLA in healthy donors. The PCR used 60 Vbeta and 13 Jbeta primers. Assay used: immunoSEQ multiplex PCR; TCRdb lists only in-frame clones, some missing. The sample has 150,000 to 200,000 clones, around 80% seen once. The sequenced sample was PBMCs. The receptors originated from a man in his forties in good health and CMV-seropositive.

This chain uses TRBV6-1 with TRBJ2-2; 9 nucleotides line up with TRBD1. CDR3 length: 15 residues. Unmatched junction bases numbered 8, after V lost 5 bases and J lost 7 bases. Germline V gene lookup returns CDR1 MNHNS and CDR2 SASEGT. CDR3 sequence (DNA): TGTGCCAGCAGTTTGGAACAGGGGGCGGGCGGGGAGCTGTTTTTT. Residues: CASSLEQGAGGELFF.

In DNA form, the CDR3 reads TGTGCCAGCAGTCCACTTTTCACGTCTTATAGCAATCAGCCCCAGCATTTT. It yields the protein CASSPLFTSYSNQPQHF. The V and J genes are TRBV28 and TRBJ1-5; D uncertain. The V gene's germline CDR1 is MDHEN and CDR2 SYDVKM. Trimming took off 5 bases at V and 0 bases at J, with 17 bases between the two ends. CDR3 length: 17 residues.

The chain joins TRBV18 to TRBJ1-2; TRBD1 aligns across 7 bases. The V gene's germline CDR1 is KGHSH and CDR2 LQKENI. Losses at the gene ends were 2 bases for V and 4 bases for J; bases not matched to a gene: 4. The CDR3 loop spans 14 amino acids. The CDR3 DNA sequence: TGTGCCAGCTCACCAAACAGGGGTGGCTATGGCTACACCTTC. Its translation: CASSPNRGGYGYTF.

This clone was seen a single time. The J gene is TRBJ2-7, the V gene TRBV14; 9 bases fit TRBD2. This CDR3 has 14 amino acids. From germline, CDR1 is SGHDN and CDR2 FVKESK. Trimming removed 6 bases from V and 3 bases from J; junction bases left unmatched: 6. The DNA for the CDR3 is TGTGCCAGCAGTCGAGCGGGGGGCCTCTACGAGCAGTACTTC. This gives the protein CASSRAGGLYEQYF.

The chain joins TRBV27 to TRBJ2-5; TRBD2 agrees at 13 bases. The closer fit of TRBJ2-7 to the DNA end suggests the J call may be wrong. The CDR3 length is 16 residues. Germline V lookup: CDR1 MNHEY, CDR2 SMNVEV (reference sequence). The CDR3 is CASSPLTSGGLYEQYF. Written as DNA, the CDR3 is TGTGCCAGCAGTCCCCTGACTAGCGGGGGGCTCTACGAGCAGTACTTC.

For this clone: The sample carries other DNA sequences with the same CDR3. The chain carries TRBV9 and TRBJ1-1; D gene ambiguous. Trimming cost V 0 bases and J 5 bases, with 11 bases left between them. Germline lookup yields CDR1 SGDLS and CDR2 YYNGEE. This CDR3 spans 14 amino acids. The CDR3 loop reads CASSVGAGNTEAFF. DNA for the CDR3: TGTGCCAGCAGCGTAGGGGCAGGTAATACTGAAGCTTTCTTT.

This chain connects TRBV7-2 to TRBJ2-1; 8 bases are shared with TRBD2. CDR3 length equals 17 residues. Germline V gives CDR1 SGHTA, CDR2 FQGNSA. After removal of 5 bases from V and 4 bases from J, the junction contained 13 bases not matched to a gene. CDR3 loop: CASSTQTGRGVYNEQFF. Here the CDR3 DNA reads TGTGCCAGCAGCACACAGACCGGGCGGGGGGTATACAATGAGCAGTTCTTC.

This chain links TRBV19 with TRBJ1-1, with D possibly TRBD1 on 5 matching bases. This CDR3 has 14 residues. Germline CDR1 is LNHDA and CDR2 is SQIVND (reference sequence). The V gene lost 0 bases and the J gene lost 5 bases, with 10 bases spanning the gap. CDR3 protein: CASSIDAGGTEAFF. The CDR3 region has the DNA TGTGCCAGTAGTATAGATGCGGGGGGTACTGAAGCTTTCTTT.

The V call is TRBV7-3, the J call TRBJ1-1, with 8 bases that match TRBD1. Germline V lookup: CDR1 SGHTA, CDR2 FQGTGA. This CDR3 spans 16 amino acids. V trimming: 3 bases; J trimming: 4 bases; junction bases outside the gene matches: 10. The CDR3 is CASSFAGTGRGTEAFF. The CDR3 nucleotides read TGTGCCAGCAGCTTCGCCGGGACAGGAAGAGGCACTGAAGCTTTCTTT. Full variable domain (missing parts from reference TRBV7-3 and TRBJ1-1): GAGVSQTPSNKVTEKGKYVELRCDPISGHTALYWYRQSLGQGPEFLIYFQGTGAADDSGLPNDRFFAVRPEGSVSTLKIQRTERGDSAVYLCASSFAGTGRGTEAFFGQGTRLTVV.

This sequence joins TRBV9 and TRBJ2-2; 7 positions match TRBD2. The CDR3 extends over 14 amino acids. The J segment lost 6 bases and the V segment lost 6 bases, leaving 8 bases of the junction unmatched. Looked up from germline, CDR1 is SGDLS and CDR2 is YYNGEE. CDR3 sequence (DNA): TGTGCCAGCAATGTAGGGAGCGGGGCCGGGGAGCTGTTTTTT. It codes for CASNVGSGAGELFF.

The V call is TRBV7-8, the J call TRBJ2-2, with 9 bases lining up with TRBD1. V trimming: 6 bases; J trimming: 4 bases; junction bases outside the gene matches: 6. The V gene's germline CDR1 is SGHVS and CDR2 FQNEAQ. This CDR3 is built from 15 residues. In DNA form, the CDR3 reads TGTGCCAGCAGTCGGACAGGGGCCAGCACCGGGGAGCTGTTTTTT. Encoded protein: CASSRTGASTGELFF. Combining the CDR3 with reference TRBV7-8 and TRBJ2-2 gives the whole variable domain GAGVSQSPRYKVAKRGQDVALRCDPISGHVSLFWYQQALGQGPEFLTYFQNEAQLDKSGLPSDRFFAERPEGSVSTLKIQRTQQEDSAVYLCASSRTGASTGELFFGEGSRLTVL.

The rearrangement joins TRBV6-5 to TRBJ1-2; 7 positions match TRBD1. From germline, CDR1 is MNHEY and CDR2 SVGAGI. The CDR3 runs 14 residues. J gave up 8 bases and V 2 bases, and 8 bases lay outside the gene matches. The chain's CDR3 is CASSYLDRVKGYTF. CDR3 nucleotides: TGTGCCAGCAGTTACCTCGACAGGGTGAAAGGCTACACCTTC.

The J gene is TRBJ1-1, the V gene TRBV11-3, with D tentatively TRBD1 (6 bases). V was pared by 4 bases and J by 6 bases, with 12 bases between. This CDR3 region has 13 residues. Germline V gene sequence: CDR1 SGHNT, CDR2 YENEEA. The CDR3 DNA is TGTGCCAGCAGCTCAATCAGGGGAGCTGAAGCTTTCTTT. Amino acids: CASSSIRGAEAFF. Filled out from reference TRBV11-3 and TRBJ1-1, the complete variable domain reads EAGVVQSPRYKIIEKKQPVAFWCNPISGHNTLYWYLQNLGQGPELLIRYENEEAVDDSQLPKDRFSAERLKGVDSTLKIQPAELGDSAVYLCASSSIRGAEAFFGQGTRLTVV.

V usage is TRBV18 and J usage is TRBJ1-5, with 9 positions matching TRBD1. With V trimmed by 6 bases and J by 6 bases, 15 bases remained unmatched. The V gene's germline CDR1 is KGHSH and CDR2 LQKENI. The CDR3 consists of 17 residues. CDR3 DNA sequence: TGTGCCAGCTCCCCCGAAGACGACAGGGGGGTGAGTCAGCCCCAGCATTTT. Protein sequence: CASSPEDDRGVSQPQHF. Full variable domain (missing parts from reference TRBV18 and TRBJ1-5): NAGVMQNPRHLVRRRGQEARLRCSPMKGHSHVYWYRQLPEEGLKFMVYLQKENIIDESGMPKERFSAEFPKEGPSILRIQQVVRGDSAAYFCASSPEDDRGVSQPQHFGDGTRLSIL.

The CDR3 coding sequence is TGTGCCAGCAGTTTTTTGGGACAGGAGATTTCCTACGAGCAGTACTTC. Residues: CASSFLGQEISYEQYF. The chain recombines TRBV27 with TRBJ2-7; TRBD1 agrees at 8 bases. Germline V gene sequence: CDR1 MNHEY, CDR2 SMNVEV (reference sequence). This CDR3 has 16 amino acids. Trimming took 3 bases from V and 1 from J; bases not matched to a gene: 8.

The rearrangement joins TRBV20-1 to TRBJ1-1; 11 bases fit TRBD1. The J segment lost 10 bases and the V segment lost 5 bases, leaving 3 bases of the junction unmatched. The CDR3 consists of 11 residues. Germline assignment: CDR1 DFQATT and CDR2 SNEGSKA (reference sequence). The CDR3 DNA follows: TGCAGTGCTCGGACAGGGGGCCGAGCTTTCTTT. It codes for CSARTGGRAFF.